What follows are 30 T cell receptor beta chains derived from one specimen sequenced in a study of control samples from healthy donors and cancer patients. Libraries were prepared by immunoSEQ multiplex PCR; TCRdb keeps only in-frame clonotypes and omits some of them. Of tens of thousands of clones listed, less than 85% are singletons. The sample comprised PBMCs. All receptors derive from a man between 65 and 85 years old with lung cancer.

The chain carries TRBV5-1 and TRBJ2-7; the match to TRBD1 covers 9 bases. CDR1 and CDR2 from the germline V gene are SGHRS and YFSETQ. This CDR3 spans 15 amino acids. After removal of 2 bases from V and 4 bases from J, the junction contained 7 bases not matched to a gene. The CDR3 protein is CASSFRQGVLYEQYF. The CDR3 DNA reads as TGCGCCAGCAGCTTCCGACAGGGGGTATTATACGAGCAGTACTTC.

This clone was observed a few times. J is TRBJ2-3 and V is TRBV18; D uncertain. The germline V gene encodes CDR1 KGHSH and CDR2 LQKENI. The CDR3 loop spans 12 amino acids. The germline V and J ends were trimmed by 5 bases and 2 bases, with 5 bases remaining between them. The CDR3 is CASSVYTDTQYF. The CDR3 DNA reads TGTGCCAGCTCAGTCTACACAGATACGCAGTATTTT.

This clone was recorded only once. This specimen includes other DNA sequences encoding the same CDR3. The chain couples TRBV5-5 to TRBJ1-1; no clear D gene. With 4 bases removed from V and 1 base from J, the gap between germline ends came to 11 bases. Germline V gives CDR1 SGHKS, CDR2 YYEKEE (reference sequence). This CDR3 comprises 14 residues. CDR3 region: CASSPRGENTEAFF. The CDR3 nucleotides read TGTGCCAGCAGCCCCCGTGGGGAGAACACTGAAGCTTTCTTT.

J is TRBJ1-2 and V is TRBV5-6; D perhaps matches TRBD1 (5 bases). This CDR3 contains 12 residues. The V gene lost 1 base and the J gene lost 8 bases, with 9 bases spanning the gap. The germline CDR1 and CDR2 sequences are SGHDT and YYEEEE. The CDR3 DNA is TGTGCCAGCAGCTTGCTCCAGGGCGGCTACACCTTC. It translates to CASSLLQGGYTF.

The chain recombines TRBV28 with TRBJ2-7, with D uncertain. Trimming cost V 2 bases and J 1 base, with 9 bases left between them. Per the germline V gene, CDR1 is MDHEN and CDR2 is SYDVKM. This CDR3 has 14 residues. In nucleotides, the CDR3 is TGTGCCAGCAGTTTACTTGGCGATTCCTACGAGCAGTACTTC. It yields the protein CASSLLGDSYEQYF.

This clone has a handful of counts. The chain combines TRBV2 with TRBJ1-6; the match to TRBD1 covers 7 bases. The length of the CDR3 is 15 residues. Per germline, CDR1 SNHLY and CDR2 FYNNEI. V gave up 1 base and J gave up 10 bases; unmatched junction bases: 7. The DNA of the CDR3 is TGTGCCAGCAGTGAAGGGGGGACAGCCGCCTCACCCCTCCACTTT. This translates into CASSEGGTAASPLHF.

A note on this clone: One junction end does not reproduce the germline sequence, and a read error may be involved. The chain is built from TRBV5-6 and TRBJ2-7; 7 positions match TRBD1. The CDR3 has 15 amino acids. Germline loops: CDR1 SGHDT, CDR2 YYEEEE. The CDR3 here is CASSLVQGVRNEQYF. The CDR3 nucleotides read TGTGCCAGCAGCTTGGTTCAGGGGGTTAGGAACGAGCAGTACTTT.

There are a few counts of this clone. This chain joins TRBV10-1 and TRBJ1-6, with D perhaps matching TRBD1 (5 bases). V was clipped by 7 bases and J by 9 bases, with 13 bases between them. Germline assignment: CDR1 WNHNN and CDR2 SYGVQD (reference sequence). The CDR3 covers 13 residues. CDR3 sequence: CASNPDKGSPLHF. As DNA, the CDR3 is TGCGCCAGCAATCCGGACAAGGGTTCACCCCTCCACTTT.

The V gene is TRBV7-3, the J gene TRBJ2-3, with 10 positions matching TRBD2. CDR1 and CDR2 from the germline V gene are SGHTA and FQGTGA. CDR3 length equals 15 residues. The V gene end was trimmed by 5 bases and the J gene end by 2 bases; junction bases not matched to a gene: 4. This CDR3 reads CASSRTSGLTDTQYF. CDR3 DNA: TGTGCCAGCAGCCGGACTAGCGGACTCACAGATACGCAGTATTTT. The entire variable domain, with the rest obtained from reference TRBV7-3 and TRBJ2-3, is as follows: GAGVSQTPSNKVTEKGKYVELRCDPISGHTALYWYRQSLGQGPEFLIYFQGTGAADDSGLPNDRFFAVRPEGSVSTLKIQRTERGDSAVYLCASSRTSGLTDTQYFGPGTRLTVL.

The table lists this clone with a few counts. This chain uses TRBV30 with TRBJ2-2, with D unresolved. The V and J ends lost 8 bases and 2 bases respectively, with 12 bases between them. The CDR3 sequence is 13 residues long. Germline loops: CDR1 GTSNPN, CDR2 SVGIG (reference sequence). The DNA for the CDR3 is TGTGCCGGCCCAAAACGTAACACCGGGGAGCTGTTTTTT. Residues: CAGPKRNTGELFF. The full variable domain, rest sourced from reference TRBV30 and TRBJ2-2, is SQTIHQWPATLVQPVGSPLSLECTVEGTSNPNLYWYRQAAGRGLQLLFYSVGIGQISSEVPQNLSASRPQDRQFILSSKKLLLSDSGFYLCAGPKRNTGELFFGEGSRLTVL.

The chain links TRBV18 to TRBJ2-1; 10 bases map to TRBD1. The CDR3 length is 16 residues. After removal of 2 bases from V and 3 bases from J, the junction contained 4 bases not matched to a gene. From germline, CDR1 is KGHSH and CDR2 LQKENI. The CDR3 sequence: CASSPEGQGIYNEQFF. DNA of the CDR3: TGTGCCAGCTCACCAGAGGGACAGGGGATCTACAATGAGCAGTTCTTC.

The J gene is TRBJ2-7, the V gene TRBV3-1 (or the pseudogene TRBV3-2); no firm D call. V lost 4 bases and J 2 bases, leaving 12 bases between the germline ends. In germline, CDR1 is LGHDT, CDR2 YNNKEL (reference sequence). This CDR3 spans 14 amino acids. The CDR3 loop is CASSPPARTYEQYF. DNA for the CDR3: TGTGCCAGCAGCCCCCCGGCCAGGACCTACGAGCAGTACTTC.

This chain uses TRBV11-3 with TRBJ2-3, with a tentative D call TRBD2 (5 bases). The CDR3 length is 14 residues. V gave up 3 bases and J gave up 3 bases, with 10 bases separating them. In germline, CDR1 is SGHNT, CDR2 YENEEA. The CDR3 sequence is CASSFRGITDTQYF. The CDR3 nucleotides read TGTGCCAGCAGCTTTCGAGGGATTACAGATACGCAGTATTTT.

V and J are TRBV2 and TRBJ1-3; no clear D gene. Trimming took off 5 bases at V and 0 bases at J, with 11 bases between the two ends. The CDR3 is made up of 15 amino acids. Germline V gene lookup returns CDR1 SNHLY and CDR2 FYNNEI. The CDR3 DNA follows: TGTGCCAGCAGTTTAGACGGAGTCTCTGGAAACACCATATATTTT. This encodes CASSLDGVSGNTIYF.

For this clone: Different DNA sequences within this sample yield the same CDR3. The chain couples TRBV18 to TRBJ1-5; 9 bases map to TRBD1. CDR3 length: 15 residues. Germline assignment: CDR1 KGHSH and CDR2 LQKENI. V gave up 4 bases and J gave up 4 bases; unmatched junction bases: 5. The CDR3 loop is CASSQDRGGNQPQHF. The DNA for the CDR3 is TGTGCCAGCTCACAGGACAGGGGAGGTAATCAGCCCCAGCATTTT.

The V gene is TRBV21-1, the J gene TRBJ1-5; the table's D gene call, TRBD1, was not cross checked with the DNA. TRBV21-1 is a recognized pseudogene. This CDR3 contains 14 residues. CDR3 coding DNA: TGTGCCAGCAGCAGGCCAGGGCGCGAACAGCCCCAGCATTTT. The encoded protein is CASSRPGREQPQHF.

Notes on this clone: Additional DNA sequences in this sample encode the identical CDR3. The CDR3 protein is CSVVKQGGTEAFF. For the CDR3, the DNA is TGCAGCGTTGTTAAGCAGGGGGGCACCGAAGCTTTCTTT. V and J are TRBV29-1 and TRBJ1-1, with 7 positions matching TRBD1. The germline V gene has CDR1 SQVTM and CDR2 ANQGSEA. Trimming removed 4 bases from V and 8 bases from J; junction bases left unmatched: 10. CDR3 length: 13 residues. Based on the CDR3 plus reference TRBV29-1 and TRBJ1-1, the full variable domain is SAVISQKPSRDICQRGTSLTIQCQVDSQVTMMFWYRQQPGQSLTLIATANQGSEATYESGFVIDKFPISRPNLTFSTLTVSNMSPEDSSIYLCSVVKQGGTEAFFGQGTRLTVV.

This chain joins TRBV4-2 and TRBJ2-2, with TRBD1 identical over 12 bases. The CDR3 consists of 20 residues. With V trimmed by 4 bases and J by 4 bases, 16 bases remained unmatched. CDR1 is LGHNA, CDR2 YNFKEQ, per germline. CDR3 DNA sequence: TGTGCCAGCAGCCCTTTTTTAGGGGACAGGGGGCTGGGTGGCACCGGGGAGCTGTTTTTT. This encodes CASSPFLGDRGLGGTGELFF.

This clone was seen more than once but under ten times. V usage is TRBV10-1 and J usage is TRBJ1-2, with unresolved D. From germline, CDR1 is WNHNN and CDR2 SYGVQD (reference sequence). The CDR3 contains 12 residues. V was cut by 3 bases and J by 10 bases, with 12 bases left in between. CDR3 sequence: CASSDPGLNYTF. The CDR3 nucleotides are TGCGCCAGCAGTGACCCGGGATTGAACTACACCTTC.

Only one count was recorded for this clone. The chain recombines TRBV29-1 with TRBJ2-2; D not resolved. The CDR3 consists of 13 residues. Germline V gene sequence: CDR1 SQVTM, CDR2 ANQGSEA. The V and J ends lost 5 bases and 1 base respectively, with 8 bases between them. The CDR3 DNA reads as TGCAGCGTTTCGCCAGGGAACACCGGGGAGCTGTTTTTT. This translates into CSVSPGNTGELFF.

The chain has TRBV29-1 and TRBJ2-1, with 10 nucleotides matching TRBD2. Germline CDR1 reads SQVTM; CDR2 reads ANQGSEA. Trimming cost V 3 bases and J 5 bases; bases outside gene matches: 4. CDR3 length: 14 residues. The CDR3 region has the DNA TGCAGCGTTGATAAGCGGGGGGGTAACAATGAGCAGTTCTTC. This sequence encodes CSVDKRGGNNEQFF.

CDR3: CASNHPDGVSPLHF. For the CDR3, the DNA is TGTGCCAGCAACCACCCGGACGGGGTTTCACCCCTCCACTTT. V is TRBV6-5 and J is TRBJ1-6; D unresolved. This CDR3 spans 14 amino acids. CDR1 is MNHEY and CDR2 is SVGAGI in the germline V gene. V was trimmed by 7 bases and J by 9 bases, leaving 16 bases between them.

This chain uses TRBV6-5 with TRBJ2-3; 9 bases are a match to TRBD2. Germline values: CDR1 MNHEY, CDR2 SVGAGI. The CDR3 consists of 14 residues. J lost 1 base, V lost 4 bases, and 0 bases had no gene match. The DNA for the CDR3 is TGTGCCAGCAGTTTAGCGGGGGGCACAGATACGCAGTATTTT. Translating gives CASSLAGGTDTQYF.

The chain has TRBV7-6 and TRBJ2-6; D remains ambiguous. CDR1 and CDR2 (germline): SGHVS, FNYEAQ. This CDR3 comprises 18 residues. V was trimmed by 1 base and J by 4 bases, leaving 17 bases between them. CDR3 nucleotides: TGTGCCAGCAGCTTAGTAGTCGCAGCCAACGCAGGGGCCAACGTCCTGACTTTC. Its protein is CASSLVVAANAGANVLTF.

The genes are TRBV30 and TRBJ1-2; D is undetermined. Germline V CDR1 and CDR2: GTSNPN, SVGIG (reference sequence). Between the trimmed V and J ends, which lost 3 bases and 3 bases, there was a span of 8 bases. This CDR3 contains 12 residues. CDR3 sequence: CAWRFSHYGYTF. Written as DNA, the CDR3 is TGTGCCTGGAGGTTCTCGCACTATGGCTACACCTTC.

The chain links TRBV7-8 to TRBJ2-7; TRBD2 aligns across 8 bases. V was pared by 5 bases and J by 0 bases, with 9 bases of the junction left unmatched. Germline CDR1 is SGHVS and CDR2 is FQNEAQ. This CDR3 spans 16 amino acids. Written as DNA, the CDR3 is TGTGCCAGCAGCCTTGGGGAGCGGGGGCTCTCCTACGAGCAGTACTTC. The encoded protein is CASSLGERGLSYEQYF.

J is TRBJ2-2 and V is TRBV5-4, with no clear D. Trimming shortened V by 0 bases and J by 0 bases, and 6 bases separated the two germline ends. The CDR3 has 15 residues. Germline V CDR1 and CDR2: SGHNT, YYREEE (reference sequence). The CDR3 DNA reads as TGTGCCAGCAGCTTGGGCCGGTCGAACACCGGGGAGCTGTTTTTT. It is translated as CASSLGRSNTGELFF.

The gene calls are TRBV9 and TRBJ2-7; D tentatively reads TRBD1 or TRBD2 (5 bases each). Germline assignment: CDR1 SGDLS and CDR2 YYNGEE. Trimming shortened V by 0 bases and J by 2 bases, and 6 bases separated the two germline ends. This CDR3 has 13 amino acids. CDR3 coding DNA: TGTGCCAGCAGCGTAGGGGGACCCTACGAGCAGTACTTC. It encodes CASSVGGPYEQYF.

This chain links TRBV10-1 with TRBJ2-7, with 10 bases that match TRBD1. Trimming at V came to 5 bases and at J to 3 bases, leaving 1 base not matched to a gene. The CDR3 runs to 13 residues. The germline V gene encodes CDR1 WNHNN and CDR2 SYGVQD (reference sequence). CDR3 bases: TGCGCCAGCAGTCGGGACAGGGGCTACGAGCAGTACTTC. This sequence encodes CASSRDRGYEQYF.

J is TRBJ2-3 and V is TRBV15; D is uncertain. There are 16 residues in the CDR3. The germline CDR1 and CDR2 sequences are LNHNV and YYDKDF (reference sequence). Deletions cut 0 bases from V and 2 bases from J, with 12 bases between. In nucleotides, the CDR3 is TGTGCCACCAGCAGAGATTACCCCGCCCTCACAGATACGCAGTATTTT. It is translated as CATSRDYPALTDTQYF.